This T cell receptor beta chain derives from a study of beta chain features in type 1 diabetes. Per the germline V gene, CDR1 is MDHEN and CDR2 is SYDVKM. Trimming left V 5 bases short and J 3 bases short, with 14 bases between. There are 15 residues in the CDR3. The isolated RNA, all of it, was reverse transcribed, so expressed TCRB transcripts were what got sequenced. Profiled with immunoSEQ multiplex PCR; TCRdb holds only in-frame clones, not every one. The repertoire holds roughly 50,000 clones, with approximately 52% as singletons. Purity (above 95%) was reached by all sorted populations. Study observations and caveats: In type 1 diabetes patients, VDJ junctions had fewer insertions; deletions at these junctions were more frequent. Shortening that was moderate but significant affected the TCRB CDR3s of Type 1 diabetes patients in all four CD4+ subsets. The naive, central memory and Treg TCRB repertoires of patients appeared to be more similar to one another than those of healthy donors.

Regarding this clone: Its antigen remains unknown.

Sequencing was carried out using Tregs from blood. The rearrangement joins TRBV28 to TRBJ2-1; TRBD1 is a possible D gene (6 bases). The TCR was taken from a woman aged 40 to 49 with type 1 diabetes. CDR3 sequence reads: CASSEQGVSYNEQFF. In DNA, the CDR3 is TGTGCCAGCAGTGAACAGGGAGTCAGCTACAATGAGCAGTTCTTC.